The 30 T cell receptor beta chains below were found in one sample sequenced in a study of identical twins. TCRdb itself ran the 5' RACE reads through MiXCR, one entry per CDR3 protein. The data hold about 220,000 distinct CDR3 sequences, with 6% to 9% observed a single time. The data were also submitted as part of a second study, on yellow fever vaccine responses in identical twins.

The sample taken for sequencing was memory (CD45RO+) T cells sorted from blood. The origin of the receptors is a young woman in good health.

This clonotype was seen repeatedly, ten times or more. The chain's CDR3 is CASSPSGSRETQYF. As DNA, the CDR3 is TGCGCCAGCAGCCCTAGCGGGAGTAGAGAGACCCAGTACTTC. This chain uses TRBV4-3 with TRBJ2-5; TRBD2 matches at 10 bases. Germline V CDR1 and CDR2: LGHNA, YSLEER. V dropped 4 bases and J dropped 4; count of bases not matched to a gene: 3. This CDR3 contains 14 residues.

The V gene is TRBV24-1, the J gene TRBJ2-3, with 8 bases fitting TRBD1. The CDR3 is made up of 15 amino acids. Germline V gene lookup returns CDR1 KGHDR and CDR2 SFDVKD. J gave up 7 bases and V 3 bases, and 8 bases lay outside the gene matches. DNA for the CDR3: TGTGCCACCAGTGATCCGACAGGGGCCAGGAATACGCAGTATTTT. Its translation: CATSDPTGARNTQYF.

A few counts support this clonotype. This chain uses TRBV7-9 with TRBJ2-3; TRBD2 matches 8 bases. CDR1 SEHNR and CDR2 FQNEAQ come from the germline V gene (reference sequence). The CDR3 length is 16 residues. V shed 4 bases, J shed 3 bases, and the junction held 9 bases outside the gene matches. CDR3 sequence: CASSSSAGVGTDTQYF. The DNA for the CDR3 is TGTGCCAGCAGCTCTTCAGCGGGAGTGGGAACAGATACGCAGTATTTT. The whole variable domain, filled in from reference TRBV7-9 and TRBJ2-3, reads DTGVSQNPRHKITKRGQNVTFRCDPISEHNRLYWYRQTLGQGPEFLTYFQNEAQLEKSRLLSDRFSAERPKGSFSTLEIQRTEQGDSAMYLCASSSSAGVGTDTQYFGPGTRLTVL.

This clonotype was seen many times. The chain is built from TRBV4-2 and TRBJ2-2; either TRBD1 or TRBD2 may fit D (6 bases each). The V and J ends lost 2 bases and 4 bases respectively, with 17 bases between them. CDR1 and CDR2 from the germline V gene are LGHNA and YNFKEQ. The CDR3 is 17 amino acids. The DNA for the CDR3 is TGTGCCAGCAGCCAACCTCATGGGGGGCCGGTCACCGGGGAGCTGTTTTTT. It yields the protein CASSQPHGGPVTGELFF.

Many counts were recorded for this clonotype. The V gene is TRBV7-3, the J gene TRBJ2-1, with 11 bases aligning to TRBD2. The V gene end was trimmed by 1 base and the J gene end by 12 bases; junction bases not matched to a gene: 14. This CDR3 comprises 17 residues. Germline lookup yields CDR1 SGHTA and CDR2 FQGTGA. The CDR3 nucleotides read TGTGCCAGCAGCTTAAAACCCCCCGGTAGCGGGGGGGTTGGGCAGTTCTTC. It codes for CASSLKPPGSGGVGQFF.

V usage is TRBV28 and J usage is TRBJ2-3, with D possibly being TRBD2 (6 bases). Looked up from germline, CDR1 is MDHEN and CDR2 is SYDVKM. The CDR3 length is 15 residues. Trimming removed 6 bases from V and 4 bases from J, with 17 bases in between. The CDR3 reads CASSTSRRGADTQYF. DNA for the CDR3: TGTGCCAGCAGCACTAGCCGCAGAGGCGCAGATACGCAGTATTTT.

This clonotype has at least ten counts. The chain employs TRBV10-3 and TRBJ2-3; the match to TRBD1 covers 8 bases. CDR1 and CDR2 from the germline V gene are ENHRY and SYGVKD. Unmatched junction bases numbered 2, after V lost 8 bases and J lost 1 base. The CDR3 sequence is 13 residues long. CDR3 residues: CAIGTGGTDTQYF. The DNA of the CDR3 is TGTGCCATCGGGACAGGAGGCACAGATACGCAGTATTTT.

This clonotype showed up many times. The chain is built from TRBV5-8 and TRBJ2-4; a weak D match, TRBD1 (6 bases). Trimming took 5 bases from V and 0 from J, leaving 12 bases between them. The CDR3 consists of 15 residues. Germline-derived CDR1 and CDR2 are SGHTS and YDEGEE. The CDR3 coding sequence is TGTGCCAGCAGTTCTGGACAGTTAGCCAAAAACATTCAGTACTTC. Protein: CASSSGQLAKNIQYF.

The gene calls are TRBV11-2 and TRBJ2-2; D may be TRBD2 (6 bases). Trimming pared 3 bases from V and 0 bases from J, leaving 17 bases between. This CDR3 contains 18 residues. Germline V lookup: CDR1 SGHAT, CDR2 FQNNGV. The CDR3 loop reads CASSFRIADLTNTGELFF. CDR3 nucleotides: TGTGCCAGCAGCTTCCGGATAGCGGACCTCACGAACACCGGGGAGCTGTTTTTT.

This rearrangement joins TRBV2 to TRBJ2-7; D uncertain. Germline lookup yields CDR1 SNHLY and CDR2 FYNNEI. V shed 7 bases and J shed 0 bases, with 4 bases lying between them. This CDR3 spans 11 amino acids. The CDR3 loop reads CASIISYEQYF. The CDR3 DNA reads TGTGCCAGCATAATCTCCTACGAGCAGTACTTC.

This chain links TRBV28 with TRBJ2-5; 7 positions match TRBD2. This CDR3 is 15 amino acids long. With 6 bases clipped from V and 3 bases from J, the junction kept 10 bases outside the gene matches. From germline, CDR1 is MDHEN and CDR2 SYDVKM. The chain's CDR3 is CASSKPGGNKETQYF. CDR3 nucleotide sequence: TGTGCCAGCAGCAAACCCGGGGGGAACAAAGAGACCCAGTACTTC.

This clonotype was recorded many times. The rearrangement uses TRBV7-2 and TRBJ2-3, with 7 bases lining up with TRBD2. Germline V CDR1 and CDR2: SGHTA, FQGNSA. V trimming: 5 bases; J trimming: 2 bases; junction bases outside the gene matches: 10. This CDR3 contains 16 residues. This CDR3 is CASSLTHTSATDTQYF. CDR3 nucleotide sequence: TGTGCCAGCAGCCTAACCCACACTAGCGCCACAGATACGCAGTATTTT.

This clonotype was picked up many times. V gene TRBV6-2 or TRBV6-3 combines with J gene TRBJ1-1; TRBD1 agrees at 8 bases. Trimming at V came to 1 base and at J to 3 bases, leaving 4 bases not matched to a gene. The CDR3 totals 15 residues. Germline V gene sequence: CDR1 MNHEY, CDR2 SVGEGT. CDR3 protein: CASSYLDRVDTEAFF. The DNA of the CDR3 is TGTGCCAGCAGTTACTTGGACAGGGTCGACACTGAAGCTTTCTTT.

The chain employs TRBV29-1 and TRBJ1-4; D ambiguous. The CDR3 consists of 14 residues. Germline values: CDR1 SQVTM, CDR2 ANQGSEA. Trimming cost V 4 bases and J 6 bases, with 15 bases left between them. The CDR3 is CSVAEGTSYEKLFF. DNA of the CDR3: TGCAGCGTTGCTGAGGGAACTAGTTATGAAAAACTGTTTTTT.

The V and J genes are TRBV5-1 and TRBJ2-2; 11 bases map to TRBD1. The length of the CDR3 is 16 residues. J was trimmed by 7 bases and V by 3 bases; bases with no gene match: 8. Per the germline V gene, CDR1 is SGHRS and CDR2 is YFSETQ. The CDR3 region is CASSSGQGGRNGELFF. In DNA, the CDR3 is TGCGCCAGCAGCTCGGGACAGGGGGGACGGAACGGGGAGCTGTTTTTT. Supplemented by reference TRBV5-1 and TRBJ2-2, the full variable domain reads KAGVTQTPRYLIKTRGQQVTLSCSPISGHRSVSWYQQTPGQGLQFLFEYFSETQRNKGNFPGRFSGRQFSNSRSEMNVSTLELGDSALYLCASSSGQGGRNGELFFGEGSRLTVL.

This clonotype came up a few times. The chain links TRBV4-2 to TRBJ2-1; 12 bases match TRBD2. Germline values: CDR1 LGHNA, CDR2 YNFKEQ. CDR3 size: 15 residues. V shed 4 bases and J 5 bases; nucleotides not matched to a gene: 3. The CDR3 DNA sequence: TGTGCCAGCAGCCCAACTAGCGGGGGGAACAATGAGCAGTTCTTC. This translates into CASSPTSGGNNEQFF.

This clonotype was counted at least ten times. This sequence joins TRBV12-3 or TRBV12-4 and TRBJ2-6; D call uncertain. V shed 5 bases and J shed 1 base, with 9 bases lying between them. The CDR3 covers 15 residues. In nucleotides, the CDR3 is TGTGCCAGCAGTCGGCCCCTTTCTGGGGCCAACGTCCTGACTTTC. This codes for CASSRPLSGANVLTF.

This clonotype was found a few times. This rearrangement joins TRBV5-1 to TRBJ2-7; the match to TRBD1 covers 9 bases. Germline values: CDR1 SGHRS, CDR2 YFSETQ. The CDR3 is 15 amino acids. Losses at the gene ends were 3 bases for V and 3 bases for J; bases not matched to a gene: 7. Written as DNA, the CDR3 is TGCGCCAGCAGCTCTGGGACAGGGAAATTCTACGAGCAGTACTTC. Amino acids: CASSSGTGKFYEQYF.

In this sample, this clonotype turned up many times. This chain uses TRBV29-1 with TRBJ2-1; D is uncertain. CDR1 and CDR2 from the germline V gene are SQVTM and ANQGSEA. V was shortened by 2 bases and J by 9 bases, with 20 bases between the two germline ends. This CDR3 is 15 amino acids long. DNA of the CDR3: TGCAGCGTTGAAAGGGAAAAAGGGCGGAACAGTGAGCAGTTCTTC. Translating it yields CSVEREKGRNSEQFF.

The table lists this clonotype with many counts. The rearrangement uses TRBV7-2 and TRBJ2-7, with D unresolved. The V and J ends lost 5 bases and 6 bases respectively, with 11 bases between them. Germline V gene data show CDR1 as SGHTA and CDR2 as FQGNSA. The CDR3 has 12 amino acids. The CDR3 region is CASSARDSEQYF. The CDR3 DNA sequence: TGTGCCAGCAGCGCCCGAGATAGCGAGCAGTACTTC.

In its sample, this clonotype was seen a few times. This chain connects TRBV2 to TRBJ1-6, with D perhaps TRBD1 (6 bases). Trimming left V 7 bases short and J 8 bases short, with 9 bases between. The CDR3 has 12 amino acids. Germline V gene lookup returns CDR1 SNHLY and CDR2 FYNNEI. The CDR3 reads CASKGDYSPLHF. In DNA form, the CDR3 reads TGTGCCAGCAAGGGGGATTATTCACCCCTCCACTTT. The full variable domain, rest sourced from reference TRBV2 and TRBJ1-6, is EPEVTQTPSHQVTQMGQEVILRCVPISNHLYFYWYRQILGQKVEFLVSFYNNEISEKSEIFDDQFSVERPDGSNFTLKIRSTKLEDSAMYFCASKGDYSPLHFGNGTRLTVT.

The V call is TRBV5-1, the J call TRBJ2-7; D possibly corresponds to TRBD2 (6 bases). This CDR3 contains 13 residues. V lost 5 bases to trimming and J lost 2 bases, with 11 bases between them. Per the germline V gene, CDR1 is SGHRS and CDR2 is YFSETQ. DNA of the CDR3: TGCGCCAGCAGGCCCGGAGGGGCCTACGAGCAGTACTTC. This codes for CASRPGGAYEQYF.

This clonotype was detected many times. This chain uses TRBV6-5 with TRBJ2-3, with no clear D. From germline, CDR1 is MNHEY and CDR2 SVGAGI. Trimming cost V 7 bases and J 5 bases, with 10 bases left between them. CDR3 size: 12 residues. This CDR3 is CASISQGDTQYF. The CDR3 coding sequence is TGTGCCAGCATTTCTCAAGGAGATACGCAGTATTTT.

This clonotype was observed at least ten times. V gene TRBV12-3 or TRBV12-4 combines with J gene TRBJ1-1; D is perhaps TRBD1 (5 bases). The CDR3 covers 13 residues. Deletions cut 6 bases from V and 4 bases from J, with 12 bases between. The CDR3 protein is CASSSGPATEAFF. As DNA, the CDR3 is TGTGCCAGCAGCTCGGGACCGGCCACTGAAGCTTTCTTT.

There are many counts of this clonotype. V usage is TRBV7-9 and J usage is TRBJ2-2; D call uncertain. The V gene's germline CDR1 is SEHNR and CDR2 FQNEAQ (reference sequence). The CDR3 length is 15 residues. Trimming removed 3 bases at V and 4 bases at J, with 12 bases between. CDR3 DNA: TGTGCCAGCAGCTTGAAGTCCGAGGTCACCGGGGAGCTGTTTTTT. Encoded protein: CASSLKSEVTGELFF. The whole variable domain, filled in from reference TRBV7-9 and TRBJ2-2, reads DTGVSQNPRHKITKRGQNVTFRCDPISEHNRLYWYRQTLGQGPEFLTYFQNEAQLEKSRLLSDRFSAERPKGSFSTLEIQRTEQGDSAMYLCASSLKSEVTGELFFGEGSRLTVL.

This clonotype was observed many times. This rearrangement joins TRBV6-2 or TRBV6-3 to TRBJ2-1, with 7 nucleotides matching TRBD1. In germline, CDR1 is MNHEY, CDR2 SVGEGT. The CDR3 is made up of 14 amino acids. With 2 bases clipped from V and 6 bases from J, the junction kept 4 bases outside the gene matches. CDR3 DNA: TGTGCCAGCAGTTACGACAGGGAAGTCAATGAGCAGTTCTTC. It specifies CASSYDREVNEQFF.

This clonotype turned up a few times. The chain's CDR3 is CSARSPNTEAFF. The CDR3 region has the DNA TGCAGTGCTAGGTCACCGAACACTGAAGCTTTCTTT. This chain links TRBV20-1 with TRBJ1-1; D not certain. CDR1 is DFQATT, CDR2 SNEGSKA, per germline (reference sequence). Trimming shortened V by 3 bases and J by 1 base, and 6 bases separated the two germline ends. The CDR3 has 12 amino acids.

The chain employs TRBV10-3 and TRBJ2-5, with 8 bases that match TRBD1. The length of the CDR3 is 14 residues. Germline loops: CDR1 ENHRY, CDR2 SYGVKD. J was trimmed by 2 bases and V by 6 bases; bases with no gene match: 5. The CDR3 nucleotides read TGTGCCATCAGACCTGACAGGGGACAAGAGACCCAGTACTTC. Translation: CAIRPDRGQETQYF.

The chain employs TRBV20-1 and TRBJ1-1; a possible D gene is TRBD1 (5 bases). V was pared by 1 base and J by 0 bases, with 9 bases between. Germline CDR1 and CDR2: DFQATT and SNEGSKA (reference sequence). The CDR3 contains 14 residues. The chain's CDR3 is CSARARGLNTEAFF. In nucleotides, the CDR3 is TGCAGTGCTAGAGCGCGGGGACTGAACACTGAAGCTTTCTTT.

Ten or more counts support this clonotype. CDR3 DNA sequence: TGCAGCGTTGAACTCTCCGGGACGGGGGGCTATGGCTACACCTTC. Its translation is CSVELSGTGGYGYTF. The J gene is TRBJ1-2, the V gene TRBV29-1, with D tentatively TRBD1 (5 bases). This CDR3 has 15 amino acids. The ends were cut back, 2 bases at V and 4 bases at J, with 17 bases in the middle. CDR1 and CDR2 (germline): SQVTM, ANQGSEA.